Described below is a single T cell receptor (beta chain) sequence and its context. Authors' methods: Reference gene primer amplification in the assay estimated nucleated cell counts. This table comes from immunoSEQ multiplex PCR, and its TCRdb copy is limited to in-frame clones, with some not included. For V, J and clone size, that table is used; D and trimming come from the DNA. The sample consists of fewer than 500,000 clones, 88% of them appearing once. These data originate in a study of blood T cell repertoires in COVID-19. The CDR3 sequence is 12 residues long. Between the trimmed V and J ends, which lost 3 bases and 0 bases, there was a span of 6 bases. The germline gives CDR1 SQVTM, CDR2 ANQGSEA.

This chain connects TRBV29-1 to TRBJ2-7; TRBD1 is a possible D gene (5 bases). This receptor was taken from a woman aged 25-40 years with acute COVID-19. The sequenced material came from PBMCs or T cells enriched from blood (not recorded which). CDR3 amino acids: CSVDDSSYEQYF. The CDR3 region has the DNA TGCAGCGTTGATGACAGCTCCTACGAGCAGTACTTC.